These T cell receptor beta chains were read from a single sample in a study of T-cell memory formation after mild COVID-19. Each CDR3 protein is one row after TCRdb ran MiXCR on the 5' RACE reads. The top ten clones hold around 29% of a sample with under 85,000 distinct CDR3 sequences, approximately 13% of them seen once. The sequenced sample was PBMCs or a T cell subset sorted from them (not recorded which). Receptors were obtained from an adult woman who had mild COVID-19 (a few samples of this study predate the infection). Cell type and time point are not known. CDR3s include the opening cysteine and the closing phenylalanine or tryptophan. The D gene is left open where the match is weak. The listing skips clone size in some rows; elsewhere it reads once, few, many or a size class.

j_gene,v_gene,d_gene,abundance,CDR3aa,CDR3nt
TRBJ2-1,TRBV6-5,TRBD1,.,CASNGRDRAYNEQFF,TGTGCCAGCAACGGCCGGGACAGGGCTTACAATGAGCAGTTCTTC
TRBJ2-1,TRBV29-1,.,.,CSVGGLAASYNEQFF,TGCAGCGTTGGGGGCTTGGCGGCATCCTACAATGAGCAGTTCTTC
TRBJ1-2,TRBV12-3/TRBV12-4,TRBD1,.,CASSLSRDRERGYTF,TGTGCCAGCAGTTTATCTCGGGACAGGGAGCGCGGCTACACCTTC
TRBJ2-5,TRBV7-2,.,.,CASSLIRRPQETQYF,TGTGCCAGCAGCTTAATCCGACGCCCCCAAGAGACCCAGTACTTC
TRBJ2-7,TRBV7-6,TRBD1,.,CASSLGGTGWSNTYEQYF,TGTGCCAGCAGCTTGGGCGGGACAGGGTGGTCCAATACCTACGAGCAGTACTTC
TRBJ2-1,TRBV5-6,TRBD2,few,CASSSRDYYNEQFF,TGTGCCAGCAGCTCCCGGGACTACTACAATGAGCAGTTCTTC
TRBJ1-2,TRBV12-3/TRBV12-4,TRBD1,.,CASSGTGNKDGYTF,TGTGCCAGCAGCGGGACAGGGAATAAGGATGGCTACACCTTC
TRBJ2-7,TRBV10-1,.,.,CASSEGDSRYEQYF,TGCGCCAGCAGTGAAGGGGACTCCCGCTACGAGCAGTACTTC
TRBJ2-7,TRBV20-1,.,few,CSAREGGYEQYF,TGCAGTGCTAGAGAGGGAGGCTACGAGCAGTACTTC
TRBJ2-1,TRBV12-5,.,.,CASGLTGPHEQFF,TGTGCTAGTGGTTTGACAGGCCCACATGAGCAGTTCTTC
TRBJ2-3,TRBV15,.,.,CATSSRPTDTQYF,TGTGCCACCAGCTCCCGCCCCACAGATACGCAGTATTTT
TRBJ2-1,TRBV27,.,.,CASSWLGLPGNEQFF,TGTGCCAGCAGTTGGCTGGGGCTCCCAGGCAATGAGCAGTTCTTC
TRBJ1-1,TRBV7-9,.,.,CASSLALRHGAFF,TGTGCCAGCAGCTTAGCACTGAGGCATGGAGCTTTCTTT
TRBJ2-7,TRBV19,TRBD1,.,CASSPTGAHEQYF,TGTGCCAGTAGTCCGACAGGGGCTCACGAGCAGTACTTC
TRBJ1-2,TRBV7-8,TRBD1,.,CASTQTGGNYGYTF,TGTGCCAGCACCCAGACAGGGGGCAACTATGGCTACACCTTC
TRBJ2-3,TRBV2,.,.,CASQPPDTQYF,TGTGCCTCCCAGCCTCCAGATACGCAGTATTTT
TRBJ2-3,TRBV5-1,.,many,CASSLGTASTDTQYF,TGCGCCAGCAGCTTGGGGACGGCTAGCACAGATACGCAGTATTTT
TRBJ2-7,TRBV7-2,TRBD2,.,CASSLVAGSYEQYF,TGTGCCAGCAGCTTAGTAGCGGGTTCCTACGAGCAGTACTTC
TRBJ2-7,TRBV13,.,.,CASSLGPQGAYEQYF,TGTGCCAGCAGCTTAGGCCCGCAGGGAGCATACGAGCAGTACTTC
TRBJ2-5,TRBV25-1,.,few,CASTPGAQETQYF,TGTGCCAGCACCCCGGGAGCCCAAGAGACCCAGTACTTC
TRBJ2-1,TRBV6-2/TRBV6-3,TRBD1,.,CASRDRGYNEQFF,TGTGCCAGCAGGGACAGGGGATACAATGAGCAGTTCTTC
TRBJ2-3,TRBV6-5,.,.,CASSSPPGSTDTQYF,TGTGCCAGCAGTTCGCCTCCAGGAAGCACAGATACGCAGTATTTT
TRBJ2-3,TRBV7-8,.,.,CASSNPGRRGRTDTQYF,TGTGCCAGCAGTAACCCCGGGCGGCGGGGCCGCACAGATACGCAGTATTTT
TRBJ1-1,TRBV7-9,.,few,CASSLRAGQNTEAFF,TGTGCCAGCAGCTTAAGGGCAGGCCAAAACACTGAAGCTTTCTTT
TRBJ1-2,TRBV20-1,TRBD1,few,CSADTGTGGPYGYTF,TGCAGTGCTGATACCGGGACAGGGGGCCCCTATGGCTACACCTTC
TRBJ2-1,TRBV11-1,.,few,CASSWTTGLDEQFF,TGTGCCAGCAGCTGGACCACAGGTCTAGATGAGCAGTTCTTC
TRBJ2-7,TRBV27,.,many,CASKGIQGRDEQYF,TGTGCCAGCAAGGGAATACAGGGTCGCGACGAGCAGTACTTC
TRBJ2-7,TRBV12-3/TRBV12-4,TRBD1,few,CASSLYRGLDSSYEQYF,TGTGCCAGCAGTTTGTACAGGGGGCTCGACTCCTCCTACGAGCAGTACTTC
TRBJ2-7,TRBV4-3,TRBD2,.,CASSQVASGRALREQYF,TGCGCCAGCAGCCAAGTCGCTAGCGGGAGGGCCTTAAGGGAGCAGTACTTC
TRBJ2-3,TRBV4-1,TRBD2,.,CASSQASGGLAGMGTDTQYF,TGCGCCAGCAGCCAAGCAAGCGGCGGACTAGCGGGAATGGGCACAGATACGCAGTATTTT
TRBJ1-6,TRBV6-5,.,.,CASSWSGSPLHF,TGTGCCAGCAGCTGGAGTGGATCACCCCTCCACTTT
TRBJ2-1,TRBV12-3/TRBV12-4,.,.,CASRIVNEQFF,TGTGCCAGCAGAATAGTGAATGAGCAGTTCTTC
TRBJ2-7,TRBV20-1,TRBD1,few,CSARPGTGGHLSYEQYF,TGCAGTGCTAGACCCGGGACAGGGGGCCATCTCTCCTACGAGCAGTACTTC
TRBJ2-1,TRBV9,TRBD2,.,CASSVASGGADEQFF,TGTGCCAGCAGCGTCGCTAGCGGGGGGGCCGATGAGCAGTTCTTC
TRBJ2-1,TRBV7-3,.,.,CASSIDSDHEQFF,TGTGCCAGCAGCATCGACAGCGACCATGAGCAGTTCTTC
TRBJ2-2,TRBV4-2,TRBD2,.,CASSPGREAGELIF,TGTGCCAGCAGCCCCGGGAGGGAGGCCGGGGAGCTGATTTTT
TRBJ2-5,TRBV7-9,.,many,CASSLGPPQETQYF,TGTGCCAGCAGCTTAGGACCACCCCAAGAGACCCAGTACTTC
TRBJ2-7,TRBV11-2,TRBD1,.,CASRQRTGTGTTREQYF,TGTGCCAGCAGGCAAAGAACGGGGACAGGGACGACGCGTGAGCAGTACTTC
TRBJ1-1,TRBV12-3/TRBV12-4,.,.,CASSLAGGVTEAFF,TGTGCCAGCAGTTTAGCGGGCGGAGTCACTGAAGCTTTCTTT
TRBJ2-7,TRBV5-1,TRBD1,.,CASSFRTGQSYEQYF,TGCGCCAGCAGCTTCAGGACAGGGCAGTCCTACGAGCAGTACTTC
TRBJ2-7,TRBV20-1,TRBD1,few,CSAPRTGAAYEQYF,TGCAGTGCCCCAAGGACAGGGGCGGCCTACGAGCAGTACTTC
TRBJ2-1,TRBV9,.,few,CASSVVGEVGLNEQFF,TGTGCCAGCAGCGTAGTGGGCGAGGTGGGCTTAAATGAGCAGTTCTTC
TRBJ2-1,TRBV20-1,TRBD2,few,CSGLATYNEQFF,TGCAGCGGACTAGCAACCTACAATGAGCAGTTCTTC
TRBJ1-1,TRBV29-1,.,.,CSVEGANQAWRGAFF,TGCAGCGTTGAAGGGGCGAATCAAGCCTGGAGGGGGGCTTTCTTT
TRBJ2-7,TRBV20-1,.,few,CSATPYYEQYF,TGCAGTGCTACACCTTACTACGAGCAGTACTTC
TRBJ1-3,TRBV6-5,.,.,CASSSGGSRFSGNTIYF,TGTGCCAGCAGTTCGGGAGGCAGCCGGTTCTCTGGAAACACCATATATTTT
TRBJ2-5,TRBV9,TRBD1,few,CASSPRQGQETQYF,TGTGCCAGCAGCCCCCGACAGGGCCAAGAGACCCAGTACTTC
TRBJ2-7,TRBV12-3/TRBV12-4,TRBD1,.,CASSLNHRGYEQYF,TGTGCCAGCAGTCTGAATCACAGGGGCTACGAGCAGTACTTC
TRBJ1-2,TRBV2,TRBD1,few,CASSTTGTGAFGGYTF,TGTGCCAGCAGTACTACCGGGACAGGGGCCTTCGGGGGCTACACCTTC
TRBJ1-1,TRBV20-1,.,.,CSAGGYTEAFF,TGCAGTGCTGGGGGGTACACTGAAGCTTTCTTT
TRBJ2-7,TRBV7-9,.,few,CASSGYRDSTYEQYF,TGTGCCAGCAGCGGTTACCGGGACTCCACCTACGAGCAGTACTTC
TRBJ2-7,TRBV5-1,.,few,CASSIWAQGDNEQYF,TGCGCCAGCAGCATCTGGGCGCAGGGTGATAACGAGCAGTACTTC
TRBJ2-1,TRBV7-6,TRBD2,.,CASSSGLAGGPSYNEQFF,TGTGCCAGCAGCTCAGGACTAGCGGGGGGCCCGTCCTACAATGAGCAGTTCTTC
TRBJ2-3,TRBV4-1,TRBD2,few,CASSPTGGRNTQYF,TGCGCCAGCAGTCCTACGGGGGGGAGGAATACGCAGTATTTT
TRBJ1-1,TRBV7-2,.,few,CASSLVPGTTEAFF,TGTGCCAGCAGCTTAGTCCCAGGTACCACTGAAGCTTTCTTT
TRBJ1-2,TRBV7-8,TRBD1,few,CASSPLTGINYGYTF,TGTGCCAGCAGCCCGCTGACAGGGATCAACTATGGCTACACCTTC